This is a list of T cell receptor beta chains from one sample in a study of T cell changes during pregnancy in multiple sclerosis. TCRdb's table, derived via immunoSEQ multiplex PCR, lists solely in-frame clones and lacks some. The table has 90,000 to 150,000 clones, under 95% seen once. Here the sequenced sample was peripheral blood, taken before pregnancy. The receptors stem from a female donor with multiple sclerosis, enrolled in a pregnancy study. CDR3s include the opening cysteine and the closing phenylalanine or tryptophan. A D gene is named only where the DNA matches it firmly. The size field is filled for only some rows; it gives once, few, many or a size class.

cdr3_aa	cdr3_nt	clone_size	j_call	v_call	d_call
CAISESPGTGENNQPQHF	TGTGCCATCAGTGAGTCGCCCGGGACAGGGGAAAACAATCAGCCCCAGCATTTT	NA	TRBJ1-5	TRBV10-3	TRBD1
CAWSVWQSQRNEQFF	TGTGCCTGGAGTGTTTGGCAGTCTCAGCGTAATGAGCAGTTCTTC	NA	TRBJ2-1	TRBV30	NA
CASSQDRLAGDTDTQYF	TGTGCCAGCAGCCAAGATCGACTAGCGGGGGACACAGATACGCAGTATTTT	once	TRBJ2-3	TRBV4-2	TRBD2
CASSDKVGNYEQYF	TGTGCCAGCAGCGACAAGGTCGGAAACTACGAGCAGTACTTC	few	TRBJ2-7	TRBV2	NA
CASSSSRVPGTEAFF	TGTGCCAGCAGCTCTTCCAGGGTTCCTGGCACTGAAGCTTTCTTT	NA	TRBJ1-1	TRBV11-2	NA
CASSIGTAASNQPQHF	TGTGCCAGTAGTATAGGGACAGCAGCTAGCAATCAGCCCCAGCATTTT	NA	TRBJ1-5	TRBV19	NA
CAIRTGITDTQYF	TGTGCCATCAGGACAGGGATCACAGATACGCAGTATTTT	NA	TRBJ2-3	TRBV10-3	TRBD1
CARIQGGYGYTF	TGCGCCAGGATACAGGGAGGGTATGGCTACACCTTC	NA	TRBJ1-2	TRBV5-1	NA
CASSYHPVNTEAFF	TGTGCCAGCAGTTACCACCCAGTTAACACTGAAGCTTTCTTT	NA	TRBJ1-1	TRBV6-5	NA
CASSQDFMQANVLNTEAFF	TGCGCCAGCAGCCAAGATTTTATGCAGGCGAACGTTCTGAACACTGAAGCTTTCTTT	NA	TRBJ1-1	TRBV4-1	NA
CASRGQGAREITEAFF	TGTGCCAGCAGAGGACAGGGGGCGCGGGAGATCACTGAAGCTTTCTTT	NA	TRBJ1-1	TRBV5-4	TRBD1
CASSLRRGSENIQYF	TGTGCCAGCTCTTTGAGGCGGGGGAGTGAAAACATTCAGTACTTC	NA	TRBJ2-4	TRBV18	TRBD2
CASTSDKRGNQPQHF	TGTGCCAGCACCTCCGACAAGAGGGGCAATCAGCCCCAGCATTTT	NA	TRBJ1-5	TRBV6-1	NA